This TCR beta chain emerged from a study of T cell responses to AZD1222 COVID-19 vaccine. Study-wide results and caveats: After the peak T cell response, and only then, were repertoires sampled. Donor demographics were predominantly white British with a female majority; clonal diversity may be underestimated. Of spike-specific TCRs, nearly half reportedly target regions left unmutated in variants.

V shed 2 bases and J 6 bases; nucleotides not matched to a gene: 11. The CDR3 consists of 16 residues. Per the germline V gene, CDR1 is LNHDA and CDR2 is SQIVND (reference sequence). Generated by immunoSEQ multiplex PCR, the TCRdb table keeps only in-frame clones and is missing some. Counted here are around 110,000 clones, about 92% occurring once; the ten biggest clones make up less than 10%. A note on this clone: Antigen unknown.

The source of this sequence is an adult who received the AZD1222 COVID-19 vaccine. V is TRBV19 and J is TRBJ2-7, with 9 bases fitting TRBD1. Sequenced here: peripheral blood, sampled 28 days after the second AZD1222 dose. CDR3 amino acids: CASSIWAGTGSAEQYF. The CDR3 coding sequence is TGTGCCAGTAGTATATGGGCCGGGACAGGGTCCGCCGAGCAGTACTTC. The full variable domain, rest sourced from reference TRBV19 and TRBJ2-7, is DGGITQSPKYLFRKEGQNVTLSCEQNLNHDAMYWYRQDPGQGLRLIYYSQIVNDFQKGDIAEGYSVSREKKESFPLTVTSAQKNPTAFYLCASSIWAGTGSAEQYFGPGTRLTVT.